One and the same sample provided the 25 T cell receptor beta chains below, sequenced in a study of neurological immune-mediated disorders (dated by TCRdb to between 2018 and 2021). The method behind the library was 5' RACE. Instrument used: Illumina HiSeq 2500. TCRdb reworked the public reads: Q25 trimming with fastp, MiXCR clone assembly, productive beta chains retained. Every distinct CDR3 protein forms one entry, paired with its most common genes and DNA. Recorded for this sample are tens of thousands of distinct CDR3 sequences; around 17% of them occurred a single time. About 5% of the sample comes from the top ten. The time point label here, explained by the study, means: technical triplicate 3. The sequencing sample was made of CD4+ T cells from blood. These receptors all come from a female donor with HTLV-1-associated myelopathy (HAM/TSP).

This clonotype was detected many times. The chain uses TRBV7-2 and TRBJ1-6, with 8 nucleotides matching TRBD1. CDR3 length: 15 residues. V shed 0 bases and J 8 bases; nucleotides not matched to a gene: 3. Germline CDR1 and CDR2: SGHTA and FQGNSA. This CDR3 reads CASSLAAQGDSPLHF. The CDR3 bases are TGTGCCAGCAGCTTAGCGGCACAGGGGGATTCACCCCTCCACTTT.

This clonotype was observed many times. The rearrangement joins TRBV7-9 to TRBJ2-1, with TRBD1 matching 9 bases. The CDR3 has 14 residues. Looked up from germline, CDR1 is SEHNR and CDR2 is FQNEAQ (reference sequence). The J segment lost 7 bases and the V segment lost 5 bases, leaving 6 bases of the junction unmatched. CDR3 residues: CASSERTGANEQFF. The CDR3, as DNA: TGTGCCAGCAGCGAAAGGACAGGGGCGAATGAGCAGTTCTTC.

This clonotype came up many times. The chain carries TRBV20-1 and TRBJ2-2; TRBD2 agrees at 10 bases. This CDR3 region has 18 residues. Germline loops: CDR1 DFQATT, CDR2 SNEGSKA (reference sequence). J lost 6 bases, V lost 1 base, and 14 bases had no gene match. DNA of the CDR3: TGCAGTGCTAGAGCGGCTAGCGGGGGTGGTTTTCTTGCCGGGGAGCTGTTTTTT. It translates to CSARAASGGGFLAGELFF.

This clonotype was picked up many times. The CDR3 nucleotides are TGTGCCAGCAGCGAGCCCGCTCGAATAGGGCTCAATGAGCAGTTCTTC. This gives the protein CASSEPARIGLNEQFF. The chain joins TRBV9 to TRBJ2-1; D remains ambiguous. Germline loops: CDR1 SGDLS, CDR2 YYNGEE. The CDR3 covers 16 residues. V lost 3 bases and J 6 bases, leaving 19 bases between the germline ends.

This clonotype was found many times. This chain links TRBV20-1 with TRBJ2-1, with 7 positions matching TRBD2. The CDR3 has 14 amino acids. In germline, CDR1 is DFQATT, CDR2 SNEGSKA (reference sequence). The V segment lost 5 bases and the J segment 7 bases; nucleotides outside the gene matches: 11. CDR3 nucleotides: TGCAGTGCTTTCAGCGGGGTCTTGGGGAATGAGCAGTTCTTC. Protein product: CSAFSGVLGNEQFF.

This clonotype has a count of ten or more. The DNA of the CDR3 is TGTGCCAGCCGCTTAAGACAGGGGAGTTCACCCCTCCACTTT. It is translated as CASRLRQGSSPLHF. This chain links TRBV6-5 with TRBJ1-6, with 8 bases fitting TRBD1. Trimming cost V 8 bases and J 9 bases; bases outside gene matches: 9. The CDR3 loop spans 14 amino acids. Germline V gene lookup returns CDR1 MNHEY and CDR2 SVGAGI.

This clonotype was detected ten times or more. The chain is built from TRBV20-1 and TRBJ2-3, with D tentatively TRBD1 or TRBD2 (6 bases each). The CDR3 has 14 amino acids. V lost 4 bases, J lost 9 bases, and 20 bases lay in between. Germline assignment: CDR1 DFQATT and CDR2 SNEGSKA (reference sequence). CDR3 DNA sequence: TGCAGTGCTACGGGACACAGGGCGGAGGGGACGCAGTATTTT. It specifies CSATGHRAEGTQYF.

This clonotype has a count of ten or more. The V and J genes are TRBV5-1 and TRBJ2-2; D gene uncertain. Trimming took 0 bases from V and 4 from J, leaving 4 bases between them. The germline CDR1 and CDR2 sequences are SGHRS and YFSETQ. The CDR3 runs 13 residues. CDR3 loop: CASSLGGTGELFF. The CDR3 nucleotides read TGCGCCAGCAGCTTGGGCGGCACCGGGGAGCTGTTTTTT.

This clonotype was seen many times. The chain carries TRBV20-1 and TRBJ2-7, with D uncertain. V dropped 1 base and J dropped 2 bases, with 12 bases sitting between them. Germline CDR1 is DFQATT and CDR2 is SNEGSKA (reference sequence). The CDR3 totals 14 residues. The CDR3 DNA follows: TGCAGTGCTAGAGCAGCCGTTACCCCCTACGAGCAGTACTTC. Its translation is CSARAAVTPYEQYF.

In the case of this clonotype: A read error may explain this, as a much larger clone is one base away. The V and J genes are TRBV20-1 and TRBJ1-6; TRBD1 matches at 8 bases. Trimming removed 4 bases from V and 7 bases from J; junction bases left unmatched: 12. The CDR3 loop spans 16 amino acids. Germline CDR1 DFQATT, CDR2 SNEGSKA (reference sequence). The DNA for the CDR3 is TGCAGTGCTACCTACAGGACAGGGAATGGGAATTCACCCCTCCACTTT. It yields the protein CSATYRTGNGNSPLHF.

This chain links TRBV4-3 with TRBJ1-5; 10 bases map to TRBD1. V lost 1 base, J lost 7 bases, and 4 bases stayed unmatched. This CDR3 has 15 amino acids. In germline, CDR1 is LGHNA, CDR2 YSLEER. CDR3 nucleotides: TGCGCCAGCAGCCAAGGGACAGGGGGGGACCAGCCCCAGCATTTT. Its protein product is CASSQGTGGDQPQHF.

This clonotype was counted many times. The chain combines TRBV29-1 with TRBJ1-5; D gene ambiguous. This CDR3 region has 12 residues. V lost 3 bases and J 6 bases, leaving 9 bases between the germline ends. CDR1 is SQVTM and CDR2 is ANQGSEA in the germline V gene. CDR3 coding DNA: TGCAGCGTTGACGGGCAAGGTCAGCCCCAGCATTTT. It is translated as CSVDGQGQPQHF.

V usage is TRBV30 and J usage is TRBJ1-2; 7 bases line up with TRBD1. The V gene end was trimmed by 2 bases and the J gene end by 7 bases; junction bases not matched to a gene: 7. Germline V gives CDR1 GTSNPN, CDR2 SVGIG (reference sequence). The CDR3 has 13 residues. The CDR3 protein is CAWSRQGSGGYTF. The CDR3 nucleotides read TGTGCCTGGAGTAGACAGGGCTCCGGTGGCTACACCTTC.

This clonotype showed up many times. The V gene is TRBV20-1, the J gene TRBJ2-3; D possibly corresponds to TRBD2 (6 bases). Germline V lookup: CDR1 DFQATT, CDR2 SNEGSKA (reference sequence). The CDR3 sequence is 13 residues long. V was clipped by 2 bases and J by 1 base, with 7 bases between them. In DNA, the CDR3 is TGCAGTGCTAGACCGGGGGGCACAGATACGCAGTATTTT. This translates into CSARPGGTDTQYF.

This clonotype was counted ten times or more. This chain connects TRBV4-1 to TRBJ2-5, with TRBD2 identical over 10 bases. Germline assignment: CDR1 MGHRA and CDR2 YSYEKL. With V trimmed by 4 bases and J by 2 bases, 7 bases remained unmatched. CDR3 length: 16 amino acids. DNA of the CDR3: TGCGCCAGCAGCCGACCGGGGACTAGCGAACAAGAGACCCAGTACTTC. It specifies CASSRPGTSEQETQYF.

In its sample, this clonotype was seen many times. The CDR3 bases are TGTGCCAGCAGCTTACTTGGCGGGGGGCCCGGGACCGGGGAGCTGTTTTTT. Protein product: CASSLLGGGPGTGELFF. J is TRBJ2-2 and V is TRBV7-2, with 8 bases lining up with TRBD2. This CDR3 has 17 residues. CDR1 and CDR2 (germline): SGHTA, FQGNSA. V lost 2 bases and J lost 5; bases outside the gene matches: 10.

In its sample, this clonotype was seen many times. V usage is TRBV29-1 and J usage is TRBJ1-1, with no clear D. Trimming took 4 bases from V and 1 from J, leaving 10 bases between them. Per germline, CDR1 SQVTM and CDR2 ANQGSEA. CDR3 size: 13 residues. The CDR3 loop is CSVVRVGNTEAFF. CDR3 sequence (DNA): TGCAGCGTTGTACGGGTAGGGAACACTGAAGCTTTCTTT.

In this sample, this clonotype turned up many times. The rearrangement joins TRBV7-2 to TRBJ2-3; D is possibly TRBD2 (6 bases). This CDR3 contains 13 residues. V shed 5 bases and J shed 6 bases, with 12 bases lying between them. Germline V CDR1 and CDR2: SGHTA, FQGNSA. The CDR3, as DNA: TGTGCCAGCAGCCCCTTCGCGGGGGATACGCAGTATTTT. This sequence encodes CASSPFAGDTQYF.

This clonotype has at least ten counts. V is TRBV5-1 and J is TRBJ2-7, with D maybe TRBD1 (6 bases). Germline V gene sequence: CDR1 SGHRS, CDR2 YFSETQ. CDR3 size: 15 residues. The V and J ends lost 0 bases and 3 bases respectively, with 13 bases between them. The CDR3 loop reads CASSLDSGAIYEQYF. The CDR3 DNA reads as TGCGCCAGCAGCTTGGATTCAGGGGCGATCTACGAGCAGTACTTC.

This clonotype was seen at least ten times. The chain combines TRBV6-5 with TRBJ1-1, with 11 bases aligning to TRBD1. The CDR3 is 15 residues long. Germline assignment: CDR1 MNHEY and CDR2 SVGAGI. J was trimmed by 11 bases and V by 4 bases; bases with no gene match: 12. In DNA, the CDR3 is TGTGCCAGCAGTTCTTCCGGGACAGGGGGGAAGACGGCTTTCTTT. This gives the protein CASSSSGTGGKTAFF.

This clonotype was seen ten or more times. This chain joins TRBV5-1 and TRBJ2-5, with 7 bases matching TRBD1. Germline CDR1 and CDR2: SGHRS and YFSETQ. Trimming cost V 4 bases and J 0 bases; bases outside gene matches: 3. This CDR3 contains 14 residues. The CDR3 spells CASSLGTDQETQYF. CDR3 nucleotides: TGCGCCAGCAGCCTTGGGACAGACCAAGAGACCCAGTACTTC.

This clonotype has at least ten counts. V and J are TRBV20-1 and TRBJ2-1; 7 bases map to TRBD2. V lost 4 bases to trimming and J lost 3 bases; unmatched junction nucleotides: 12. This CDR3 spans 16 amino acids. CDR1 DFQATT and CDR2 SNEGSKA come from the germline V gene (reference sequence). CDR3 loop: CSATPTSSGYYNEQFF. CDR3 DNA: TGCAGTGCTACTCCCACGTCTAGCGGATACTACAATGAGCAGTTCTTC.

This clonotype was seen at least ten times. The rearrangement joins TRBV29-1 to TRBJ1-1; D unclear. Trimming pared 5 bases from V and 1 base from J, leaving 11 bases between. This CDR3 comprises 13 residues. Looked up from germline, CDR1 is SQVTM and CDR2 is ANQGSEA. DNA for the CDR3: TGCAGCGTTTCCGCGATGACGAACACTGAAGCTTTCTTT. It yields the protein CSVSAMTNTEAFF.

This clonotype came up many times. This rearrangement joins TRBV7-2 to TRBJ2-3, with D maybe TRBD2 (5 bases). V was pared by 1 base and J by 1 base, with 9 bases between. CDR1 is SGHTA, CDR2 FQGNSA, per germline. The CDR3 length is 15 residues. CDR3 amino acids: CASSLGWRGTDTQYF. CDR3 in DNA: TGTGCCAGCAGCTTAGGGTGGCGGGGCACAGATACGCAGTATTTT.

This clonotype was seen ten or more times. The chain is built from TRBV4-2 and TRBJ2-7; D remains ambiguous. CDR1 is LGHNA and CDR2 is YNFKEQ in the germline V gene. Between the trimmed V and J ends, which lost 0 bases and 4 bases, there was a span of 7 bases. This CDR3 is built from 13 residues. CDR3 sequence (DNA): TGTGCCAGCAGCCAAGAGGCAAGTTACGAGCAGTACTTC. Protein product: CASSQEASYEQYF.